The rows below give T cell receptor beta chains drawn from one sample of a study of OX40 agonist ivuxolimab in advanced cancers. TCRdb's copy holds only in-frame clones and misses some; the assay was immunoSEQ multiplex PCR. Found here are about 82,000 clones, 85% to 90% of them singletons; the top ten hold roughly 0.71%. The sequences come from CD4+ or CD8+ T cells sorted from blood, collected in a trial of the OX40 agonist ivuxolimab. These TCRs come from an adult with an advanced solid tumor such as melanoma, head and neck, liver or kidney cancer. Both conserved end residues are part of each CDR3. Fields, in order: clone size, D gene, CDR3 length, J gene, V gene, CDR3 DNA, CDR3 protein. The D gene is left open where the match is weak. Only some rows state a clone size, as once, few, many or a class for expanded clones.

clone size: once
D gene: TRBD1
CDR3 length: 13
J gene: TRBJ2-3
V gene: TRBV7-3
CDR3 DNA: TGTGCCAGCAGCTTAGGACAGGGGTATACGCAGTATTTT
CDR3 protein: CASSLGQGYTQYF

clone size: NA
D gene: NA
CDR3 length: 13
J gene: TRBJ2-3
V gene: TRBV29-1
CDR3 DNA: TGCAGCGTTGAGCGCTCGGGGGCAGATACGCAGTATTTT
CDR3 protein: CSVERSGADTQYF

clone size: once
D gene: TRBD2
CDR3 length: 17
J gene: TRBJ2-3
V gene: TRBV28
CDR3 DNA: TGTGCCAGCAGGGGACTAGCGGGAGGGCCGGGCACAGATACGCAGTATTTT
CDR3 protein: CASRGLAGGPGTDTQYF

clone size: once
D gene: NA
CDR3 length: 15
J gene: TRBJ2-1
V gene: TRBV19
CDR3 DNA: TGTGCCAGTAGTATAGGCCTAGGAACGTACAATGAGCAGTTCTTC
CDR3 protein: CASSIGLGTYNEQFF

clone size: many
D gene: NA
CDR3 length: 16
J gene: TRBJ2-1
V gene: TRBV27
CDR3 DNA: TGTGCCAGCAGAAGGGACCTCCGGAGCAACTACAATGAGCAGTTCTTC
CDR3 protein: CASRRDLRSNYNEQFF

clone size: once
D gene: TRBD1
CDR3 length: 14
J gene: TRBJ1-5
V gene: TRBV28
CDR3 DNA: TGTGCCAGCAGTCCTCGACAGGGTGATCAGCCCCAGCATTTT
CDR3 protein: CASSPRQGDQPQHF

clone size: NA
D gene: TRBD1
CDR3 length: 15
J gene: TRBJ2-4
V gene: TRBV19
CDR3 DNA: TGTGCCAGTAGCCCAACCGGGACAGGGCGGGACATTCAGTACTTC
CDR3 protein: CASSPTGTGRDIQYF

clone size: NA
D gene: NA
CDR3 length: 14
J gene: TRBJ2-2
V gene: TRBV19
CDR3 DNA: TGTGCCAGTAGTTCAAACCAGGTCACCGGGGAGCTGTTTTTT
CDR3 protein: CASSSNQVTGELFF

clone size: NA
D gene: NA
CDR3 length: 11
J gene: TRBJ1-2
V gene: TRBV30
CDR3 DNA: TGTGCCTGGAGATTGCCCTATGGCTACACCTTC
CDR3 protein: CAWRLPYGYTF

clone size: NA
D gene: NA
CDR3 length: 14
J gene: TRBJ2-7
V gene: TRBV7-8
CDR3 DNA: TGTGCCAGCAGGGGACCGGGACGGGTGAACGAGCAGTACTTC
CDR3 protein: CASRGPGRVNEQYF

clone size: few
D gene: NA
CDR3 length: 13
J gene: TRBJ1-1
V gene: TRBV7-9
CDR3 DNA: TGTGCCAGCATTTTAGGGGTCGACACTGAAGCTTTCTTT
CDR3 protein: CASILGVDTEAFF

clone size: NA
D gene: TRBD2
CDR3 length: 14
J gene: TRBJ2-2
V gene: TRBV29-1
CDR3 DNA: TGCAGCGTTGATACAGCGGGAGGCGCCGGGGAGCTGTTTTTT
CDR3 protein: CSVDTAGGAGELFF

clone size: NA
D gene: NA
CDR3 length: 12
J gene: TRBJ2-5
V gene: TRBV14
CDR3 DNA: TGTGCCAGCAGCCAAGATCTAGTTTCCCAATACTTC
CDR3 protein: CASSQDLVSQYF

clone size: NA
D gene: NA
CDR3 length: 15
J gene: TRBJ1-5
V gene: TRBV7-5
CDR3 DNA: TGTGCCAGAAGCTTAGAGGTATTAGGCAATCAGCCCCAGCATTTT
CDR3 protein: CARSLEVLGNQPQHF

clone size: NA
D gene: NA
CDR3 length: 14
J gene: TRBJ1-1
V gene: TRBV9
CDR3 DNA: TGTGCCAGCAGCGTAGGGACTTGGAACACTGAAGCTTTCTTT
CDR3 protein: CASSVGTWNTEAFF

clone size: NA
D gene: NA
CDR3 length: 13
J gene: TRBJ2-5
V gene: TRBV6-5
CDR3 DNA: TGTGCCAGCAGTTACGCAGGGGTTGAGACCCAGTACTTC
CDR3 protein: CASSYAGVETQYF

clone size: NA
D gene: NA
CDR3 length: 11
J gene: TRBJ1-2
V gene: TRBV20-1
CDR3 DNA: TGCAGTGCTAGGGTCAGCTCTGGCTACACCTTC
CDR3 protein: CSARVSSGYTF

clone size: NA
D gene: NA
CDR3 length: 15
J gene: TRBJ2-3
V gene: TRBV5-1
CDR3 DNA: TGCGCCAGCAGCTTGGCCGTCACCCCGGGGGATACGCAGTATTTT
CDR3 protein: CASSLAVTPGDTQYF

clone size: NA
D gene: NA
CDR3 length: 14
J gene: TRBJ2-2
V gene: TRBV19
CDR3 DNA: TGTGCCAGTACGGCAAGACGGAACACCGGGGAGCTGTTTTTT
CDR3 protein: CASTARRNTGELFF

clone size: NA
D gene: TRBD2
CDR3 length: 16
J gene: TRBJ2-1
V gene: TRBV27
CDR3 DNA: TGTGCCAGCAGTTCGAGCGGGAGGGGCTCCTACAATGAGCAGTTCTTC
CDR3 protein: CASSSSGRGSYNEQFF